The rows below give T cell receptor beta chains drawn from one sample of a study of human T cells and chemical hapten exposure. TCRdb re-called the RACE reads with MiXCR, one entry per CDR3 protein. Seen here are more than 90,000 distinct CDR3 sequences, approximately 10% observed once, and the top ten hold approximately 3.4%. The material sequenced was whole blood, taken in connection with sensitization to the hapten diphenylcyclopropenone (DPC). These receptors all come from a middle-aged woman with alopecia areata. Some clones in this sample may be carry-over from other donors' samples. CDR3s include the opening cysteine and the closing phenylalanine or tryptophan. A D gene is named only where the DNA matches it firmly. The size entry is marked missing in some rows and otherwise reads once, few, many or a size class.

j_gene: TRBJ2-3
d_gene: .
abundance: .
v_gene: TRBV7-8
CDR3aa: CASSGGRSQYF
CDR3nt: TGTGCCAGCAGCGGGGGGCGCTCGCAGTATTTT

j_gene: TRBJ2-1
d_gene: TRBD1
abundance: few
v_gene: TRBV29-1
CDR3aa: CSVHRGSRYNEQFF
CDR3nt: TGCAGCGTCCACAGGGGGTCGCGATACAATGAGCAGTTCTTC

j_gene: TRBJ2-7
d_gene: TRBD1
abundance: many
v_gene: TRBV19
CDR3aa: CASSAAEGAAYEQYF
CDR3nt: TGTGCCAGTAGTGCCGCCGAGGGGGCGGCCTACGAGCAGTACTTC

j_gene: TRBJ1-1
d_gene: .
abundance: .
v_gene: TRBV28
CDR3aa: CASSTGIEAFF
CDR3nt: TGTGCCAGCAGTACTGGCATTGAAGCTTTCTTT

j_gene: TRBJ2-7
d_gene: TRBD2
abundance: .
v_gene: TRBV19
CDR3aa: CASSTSGTAHEQYF
CDR3nt: TGTGCCAGTAGTACTAGCGGAACGGCCCACGAGCAGTACTTC

j_gene: TRBJ2-7
d_gene: .
abundance: many
v_gene: TRBV6-5
CDR3aa: CASSYSGLEVEQYF
CDR3nt: TGTGCCAGCAGTTACTCGGGCCTCGAGGTCGAGCAGTACTTC

j_gene: TRBJ2-1
d_gene: .
abundance: .
v_gene: TRBV7-2
CDR3aa: CASSRAGTESNIEQFF
CDR3nt: TGTGCCAGCAGCCGAGCAGGGACGGAATCTAACATTGAGCAGTTCTTC

j_gene: TRBJ2-2
d_gene: .
abundance: .
v_gene: TRBV19
CDR3aa: CASMEGGANTGELFF
CDR3nt: TGTGCCAGTATGGAAGGTGGCGCGAACACCGGGGAGCTGTTTTTT

j_gene: TRBJ2-5
d_gene: TRBD2
abundance: many
v_gene: TRBV12-3/TRBV12-4
CDR3aa: CASSLSSGGGETQYF
CDR3nt: TGTGCCAGCAGTTTAAGTAGCGGGGGTGGAGAGACCCAGTACTTC

j_gene: TRBJ2-7
d_gene: TRBD2
abundance: .
v_gene: TRBV3-1
CDR3aa: CASSQTSGSEQYF
CDR3nt: TGTGCCAGCAGCCAAACTAGCGGGAGCGAGCAGTACTTC

j_gene: TRBJ2-3
d_gene: .
abundance: few
v_gene: TRBV10-3
CDR3aa: CAISSLLGASTDTQYF
CDR3nt: TGTGCCATCAGCAGCTTGTTGGGGGCTAGCACAGATACGCAGTATTTT

j_gene: TRBJ2-5
d_gene: TRBD1
abundance: .
v_gene: TRBV25-1
CDR3aa: CASSDILGQAETQYF
CDR3nt: TGTGCCAGCAGTGATATACTGGGACAGGCAGAGACCCAGTACTTC

j_gene: TRBJ1-1
d_gene: .
abundance: few
v_gene: TRBV5-5
CDR3aa: CASSVPRSGTEAFF
CDR3nt: TGTGCCAGCAGCGTGCCGCGGTCGGGGACTGAAGCTTTCTTT

j_gene: TRBJ2-5
d_gene: TRBD2
abundance: .
v_gene: TRBV20-1
CDR3aa: CSARGSSGGLKTQYF
CDR3nt: TGCAGTGCTAGAGGGAGTAGCGGGGGTTTAAAGACCCAGTACTTC

j_gene: TRBJ1-1
d_gene: TRBD1
abundance: few
v_gene: TRBV2
CDR3aa: CASSTTGQATEAFF
CDR3nt: TGTGCCAGCAGTACCACTGGACAGGCCACTGAAGCTTTCTTT

j_gene: TRBJ2-1
d_gene: .
abundance: .
v_gene: TRBV4-3
CDR3aa: CASSPQRALSYNEQFF
CDR3nt: TGCGCCAGCAGCCCACAAAGGGCTCTATCCTACAATGAGCAGTTCTTC

j_gene: TRBJ1-5
d_gene: TRBD1
abundance: once
v_gene: TRBV4-1
CDR3aa: CASSQDRQGLWQPQHF
CDR3nt: TGCGCCAGCAGCCAAGATCGACAGGGGTTGTGGCAGCCCCAGCATTTT

j_gene: TRBJ1-2
d_gene: TRBD1
abundance: .
v_gene: TRBV19
CDR3aa: CASTTTGVSQLTNYGYTF
CDR3nt: TGTGCCAGTACCACGACAGGGGTTTCCCAGCTTACTAACTATGGCTACACCTTC

j_gene: TRBJ2-1
d_gene: .
abundance: many
v_gene: TRBV7-8
CDR3aa: CASGDRGSTRSSYNEQFF
CDR3nt: TGTGCCAGCGGGGATCGCGGAAGCACCCGGAGCTCCTACAATGAGCAGTTCTTC

j_gene: TRBJ1-2
d_gene: .
abundance: many
v_gene: TRBV4-3
CDR3aa: CASSQDGRGWANYGYTF
CDR3nt: TGCGCCAGCAGCCAAGATGGCAGGGGATGGGCTAACTATGGCTACACCTTC

j_gene: TRBJ1-2
d_gene: TRBD1
abundance: few
v_gene: TRBV10-3
CDR3aa: CAISEHRDSNYGYTF
CDR3nt: TGTGCCATCAGTGAGCACCGGGACAGTAACTATGGCTACACCTTC

j_gene: TRBJ2-1
d_gene: TRBD2
abundance: many
v_gene: TRBV20-1
CDR3aa: CSARLAGRAYNEQFF
CDR3nt: TGCAGTGCCAGACTAGCGGGAAGGGCCTACAATGAGCAGTTCTTC

j_gene: TRBJ1-1
d_gene: TRBD1
abundance: many
v_gene: TRBV24-1
CDR3aa: CATSDSTGVGPATDTEAFF
CDR3nt: TGTGCCACCAGTGATAGCACAGGGGTCGGTCCTGCTACGGACACTGAAGCTTTCTTT

j_gene: TRBJ1-3
d_gene: .
abundance: .
v_gene: TRBV7-9
CDR3aa: CASSFSTSGNTIYF
CDR3nt: TGTGCCAGCAGCTTCTCTACGTCTGGAAACACCATATATTTT

j_gene: TRBJ2-1
d_gene: .
abundance: .
v_gene: TRBV5-1
CDR3aa: CASSRLQNEQFF
CDR3nt: TGCGCCAGCAGCCGACTCCAGAATGAGCAGTTCTTC

j_gene: TRBJ1-1
d_gene: TRBD1
abundance: many
v_gene: TRBV12-3/TRBV12-4
CDR3aa: CASRSGTGGTEAFF
CDR3nt: TGTGCCAGCAGGTCCGGGACAGGGGGAACTGAAGCTTTCTTT

j_gene: TRBJ2-5
d_gene: TRBD1
abundance: few
v_gene: TRBV18
CDR3aa: CASSPPHRGRETQYF
CDR3nt: TGTGCCAGCTCACCACCCCACAGGGGAAGAGAGACCCAGTACTTC

j_gene: TRBJ2-7
d_gene: .
abundance: many
v_gene: TRBV28
CDR3aa: CASSPPKRLAHYEQYF
CDR3nt: TGTGCCAGCAGTCCCCCAAAGCGGCTAGCTCACTACGAGCAGTACTTC

j_gene: TRBJ2-1
d_gene: TRBD2
abundance: many
v_gene: TRBV7-8
CDR3aa: CASSPPSGTSGANEQFF
CDR3nt: TGTGCCAGCAGCCCCCCGTCCGGGACTAGCGGTGCTAATGAGCAGTTCTTC

j_gene: TRBJ1-1
d_gene: .
abundance: .
v_gene: TRBV3-1
CDR3aa: CASSPGGINTEAFF
CDR3nt: TGTGCCAGCAGCCCCGGGGGGATAAACACTGAAGCTTTCTTT

j_gene: TRBJ2-1
d_gene: .
abundance: few
v_gene: TRBV6-2/TRBV6-3
CDR3aa: CASSYSLKGNEQFF
CDR3nt: TGTGCCAGCAGTTACTCGCTAAAGGGTAATGAGCAGTTCTTC

j_gene: TRBJ2-1
d_gene: TRBD2
abundance: many
v_gene: TRBV12-5
CDR3aa: CASGQTSGTYNEQFF
CDR3nt: TGTGCTAGTGGCCAGACTAGCGGGACTTACAATGAGCAGTTCTTC

j_gene: TRBJ2-3
d_gene: TRBD2
abundance: many
v_gene: TRBV7-2
CDR3aa: CASSPLGGGGSTDTQYF
CDR3nt: TGTGCCAGCAGCCCGTTAGGCGGGGGGGGAAGCACAGATACGCAGTATTTT

j_gene: TRBJ2-3
d_gene: .
abundance: few
v_gene: TRBV12-5
CDR3aa: CASGWDRGTQYF
CDR3nt: TGTGCTAGTGGTTGGGATAGAGGTACGCAGTATTTT

j_gene: TRBJ2-3
d_gene: .
abundance: .
v_gene: TRBV7-2
CDR3aa: CASSYGGAPTDTQYF
CDR3nt: TGTGCCAGCAGCTATGGGGGGGCCCCCACAGATACGCAGTATTTT

j_gene: TRBJ2-5
d_gene: TRBD1
abundance: many
v_gene: TRBV29-1
CDR3aa: CSAEDRRYQETQYF
CDR3nt: TGCAGCGCCGAGGACAGGAGGTACCAAGAGACCCAGTACTTC

j_gene: TRBJ2-7
d_gene: .
abundance: few
v_gene: TRBV29-1
CDR3aa: CSVWGNRREQYF
CDR3nt: TGCAGCGTTTGGGGAAACCGTCGCGAGCAGTACTTC

j_gene: TRBJ1-5
d_gene: .
abundance: .
v_gene: TRBV30
CDR3aa: CAWSVRVNSNQPQHF
CDR3nt: TGTGCCTGGAGTGTACGGGTAAATAGCAATCAGCCCCAGCATTTT

j_gene: TRBJ2-1
d_gene: TRBD2
abundance: .
v_gene: TRBV6-2/TRBV6-3
CDR3aa: CASASSGRGNEQFF
CDR3nt: TGTGCCAGCGCCTCTAGCGGGAGGGGCAATGAGCAGTTCTTC

j_gene: TRBJ1-6
d_gene: .
abundance: .
v_gene: TRBV6-5
CDR3aa: CASSYEHNSPLHF
CDR3nt: TGTGCCAGCAGTTACGAGCATAATTCACCCCTCCACTTT

j_gene: TRBJ2-4
d_gene: TRBD1
abundance: .
v_gene: TRBV18
CDR3aa: CASSKTGGSDIQYF
CDR3nt: TGTGCCAGCTCAAAGACAGGGGGCAGTGACATTCAGTACTTC

j_gene: TRBJ1-3
d_gene: .
abundance: .
v_gene: TRBV29-1
CDR3aa: CSVEEVLRGNTIYF
CDR3nt: TGCAGCGTTGAAGAAGTCTTGAGAGGAAACACCATATATTTT

j_gene: TRBJ2-3
d_gene: .
abundance: many
v_gene: TRBV6-5
CDR3aa: CASSQRGASTQYF
CDR3nt: TGTGCCAGCAGTCAACGGGGGGCCAGTACGCAGTATTTT

j_gene: TRBJ1-4
d_gene: TRBD1
abundance: few
v_gene: TRBV2
CDR3aa: CASSDRGRGLKLFF
CDR3nt: TGTGCCAGCAGTGACCGGGGCAGGGGGCTTAAACTGTTTTTT

j_gene: TRBJ1-1
d_gene: .
abundance: many
v_gene: TRBV6-5
CDR3aa: CASSYSQGPEAFF
CDR3nt: TGTGCCAGCAGTTACTCACAGGGCCCTGAAGCTTTCTTT

j_gene: TRBJ2-1
d_gene: .
abundance: .
v_gene: TRBV7-2
CDR3aa: CASSLARSGEQFF
CDR3nt: TGTGCCAGCAGCTTAGCGCGAAGCGGGGAGCAGTTCTTC

j_gene: TRBJ1-2
d_gene: .
abundance: few
v_gene: TRBV3-1
CDR3aa: CASSLGGLGNGYTF
CDR3nt: TGTGCCAGCAGCCTGGGAGGATTGGGGAATGGCTACACCTTC

j_gene: TRBJ1-4
d_gene: TRBD1
abundance: few
v_gene: TRBV20-1
CDR3aa: CSARVGTGGEKLFF
CDR3nt: TGCAGTGCTAGAGTTGGGACAGGGGGTGAAAAACTGTTTTTT

j_gene: TRBJ1-1
d_gene: .
abundance: many
v_gene: TRBV10-3
CDR3aa: CAISSTDTLITFF
CDR3nt: TGTGCCATCAGTTCGACCGACACGTTAATAACTTTCTTT

j_gene: TRBJ1-3
d_gene: .
abundance: many
v_gene: TRBV7-2
CDR3aa: CASSLEGTAHSGNTIYF
CDR3nt: TGTGCCAGCAGCTTAGAGGGGACCGCACACTCTGGAAACACCATATATTTT

j_gene: TRBJ1-5
d_gene: TRBD1
abundance: few
v_gene: TRBV6-1
CDR3aa: CASRPGGRPQHF
CDR3nt: TGTGCCAGCAGGCCAGGGGGTCGTCCCCAGCATTTT

j_gene: TRBJ1-2
d_gene: .
abundance: .
v_gene: TRBV19
CDR3aa: CASRALANYGYTF
CDR3nt: TGTGCCAGCAGGGCTCTTGCTAACTATGGCTACACCTTC

j_gene: TRBJ2-7
d_gene: .
abundance: many
v_gene: TRBV5-1
CDR3aa: CASSLDRVDEQYF
CDR3nt: TGCGCCAGCAGCTTGGACAGGGTAGACGAGCAGTACTTC

j_gene: TRBJ1-5
d_gene: TRBD1
abundance: .
v_gene: TRBV20-1
CDR3aa: CSARAEGTGGQPQHF
CDR3nt: TGCAGTGCTAGAGCCGAGGGGACAGGGGGCCAGCCCCAGCATTTT

j_gene: TRBJ1-4
d_gene: .
abundance: many
v_gene: TRBV14
CDR3aa: CASSLRGPGSTNEKLFF
CDR3nt: TGTGCCAGCAGCCTACGTGGCCCCGGGTCAACTAATGAAAAACTGTTTTTT

j_gene: TRBJ2-3
d_gene: .
abundance: many
v_gene: TRBV24-1
CDR3aa: CATSSRSQATDTQYF
CDR3nt: TGTGCCACCAGTTCCAGGAGTCAGGCCACAGATACGCAGTATTTT

j_gene: TRBJ2-5
d_gene: .
abundance: many
v_gene: TRBV7-2
CDR3aa: CASSLVFAVQETQYF
CDR3nt: TGTGCCAGCAGCTTAGTTTTCGCAGTCCAAGAGACCCAGTACTTC